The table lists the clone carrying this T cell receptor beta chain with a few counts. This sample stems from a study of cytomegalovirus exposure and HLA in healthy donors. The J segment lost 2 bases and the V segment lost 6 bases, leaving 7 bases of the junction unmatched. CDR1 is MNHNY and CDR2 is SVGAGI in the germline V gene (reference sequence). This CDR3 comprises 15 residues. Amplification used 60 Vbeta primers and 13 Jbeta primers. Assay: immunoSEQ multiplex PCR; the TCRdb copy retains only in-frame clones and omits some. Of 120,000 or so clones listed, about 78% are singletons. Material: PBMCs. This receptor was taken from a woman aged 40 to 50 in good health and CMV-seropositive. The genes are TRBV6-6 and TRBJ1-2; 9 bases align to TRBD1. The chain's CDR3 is CASSLRDRENYGYTF. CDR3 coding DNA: TGTGCCAGCAGCCTCCGGGACAGGGAGAACTATGGCTACACCTTC.